The entry that follows covers one T cell receptor beta chain sequence. This clone was seen more than once but under ten times. It lacks a known antigen. Per-base qualities were not stored, and no clone one base away is much larger. The data are from a study of CD8+ T cells in alopecia areata (dated by TCRdb to the late 2010s). Context from the whole study: Treated patients were enrolled in an open-label pilot trial of oral tofacitinib at 5 to 10 mg twice daily for moderate-to-severe alopecia areata. Scalp clonality was compared across normal scalp (n=4), patchy alopecia areata scalp (n=8), and alopecia totalis/universalis scalp (n=8). Patients stayed on tofacitinib for 6 to 18 months and then had 6 months of follow-up off drug so that delayed response and recurrence could be assessed. RNA came from the PAXgene miRNA kit for fixed scalp, the miRNeasy kit for PBMCs, and the RNeasy kit for mouse skin. Disease severity in treated patients was measured with the SALT score, which quantifies the percentage of affected scalp surface area. On the human side, TCRbeta sequencing was run on scalp tissue and on sorted CD4+ and CD8+ peripheral blood T cells from healthy controls and from alopecia areata patients with either patchy or totalis/universalis disease. Amplification of TCRbeta CDR3 regions was done by immunoSEQ multiplex PCR using 35 Vbeta forward primers and 13 Jbeta reverse primers. Biopsies were taken from tofacitinib-treated patients at baseline and again at 4 and 24 weeks into treatment, and several of those patients also had a later scalp biopsy. High-throughput TCRbeta sequencing was used to examine T cell clonal expansion in alopecia areata in both the C3H/HeJ mouse model and human patients.

The time point label of this sample denotes: 4 weeks on oral tofacitinib. What this sample's treatment or condition label stands for: oral pan-JAK inhibitor, 5-10 mg twice daily. Lesional scalp punch biopsies and peripheral blood were obtained from alopecia areata patients. PBMCs were separated by density centrifugation and stained for CD3, CD4 and CD8, after which CD4+ and CD8+ T cells were sorted on a FACSAria. From its cysteine to its phenylalanine, the CDR3 spans 16 amino acids. Left in the record is the CDR3 DNA by itself, 48 bases read in frame from the first base. For CDR1 and CDR2, the germline V gene lists LGHNA and YSLEER. V has 0 bases trimmed and J has 2 bases trimmed; junction bases matching no gene number 3. General conclusions and limits of the study: Many expanded lesional clones persisted in scalp and blood during tofacitinib treatment, which may partly explain relapse after stopping treatment. Tofacitinib significantly lowered scalp clonality and the number of expanded CD8+ clones among the top 100 scalp clones. The treated cohort was small, with a single nonresponder, so links between baseline CD8+ expansion and response need larger studies. TCR sequences shared between patients were less clear than in mice, possibly partly because of HLA diversity in the patient population. Compared with normal scalp, lesional scalp had higher clonality and more expanded CD8+ clones, particularly in alopecia totalis/universalis, a pattern that suggests antigenic drive. Scalp TCR repertoire analysis is complicated because resident alphabeta T cells in normal human skin are also sequenced, whereas mouse skin is dominated by gammadelta T cells.

The library came from the immunoSEQ multiplex PCR assay. RNA was extracted from all samples and reverse transcribed into cDNA as template for TCR sequencing. SuperScript III was used to make first-strand cDNA, primed with a 2:1 mix of oligo-dT and random hexamers. A synthetic immune receptor repertoire was used to gauge amplification bias, and whatever bias remained was removed computationally. Concerning the study's data processing: Raw reads were preprocessed for error removal, and CDR3 was defined according to IMGT conventions as running from the conserved cysteine to phenylalanine. Clonality was computed as 1 minus the Shannon entropy, with the entropy normalized by log2 of the number of productive unique TCRs. Whether each scalp clone was CD4 or CD8 was inferred by checking scalp TCRbeta sequences against the CD4 and CD8 repertoires from sorted blood. Imported from immuneACCESS, the table was reduced by TCRdb to in-frame sequences with V and J called. These copies leave out some clones; in studies compared against another copy, an unresolved V gene accounts for under half, and the cause of the remainder is not known. The V and J calls and the clone size are those of that table, but D and trimming were determined from the DNA. Here the sample has about 140,000 clones; 80% to 90% occur a single time. More than 20% of the sample goes to the ten largest clones.

Specimen: CD8+ T cells sorted from blood, collected at week 4, from a patient treated with tofacitinib. The source is a human donor with alopecia areata. The chain uses TRBV4-3 and TRBJ2-7, with 11 bases aligning to TRBD2. The bases are TGCGCCAGCAGCCAAGATGGGACTAGCGGCGCCTACGAGCAGTACTTC. Translated, this is CASSQDGTSGAYEQYF.